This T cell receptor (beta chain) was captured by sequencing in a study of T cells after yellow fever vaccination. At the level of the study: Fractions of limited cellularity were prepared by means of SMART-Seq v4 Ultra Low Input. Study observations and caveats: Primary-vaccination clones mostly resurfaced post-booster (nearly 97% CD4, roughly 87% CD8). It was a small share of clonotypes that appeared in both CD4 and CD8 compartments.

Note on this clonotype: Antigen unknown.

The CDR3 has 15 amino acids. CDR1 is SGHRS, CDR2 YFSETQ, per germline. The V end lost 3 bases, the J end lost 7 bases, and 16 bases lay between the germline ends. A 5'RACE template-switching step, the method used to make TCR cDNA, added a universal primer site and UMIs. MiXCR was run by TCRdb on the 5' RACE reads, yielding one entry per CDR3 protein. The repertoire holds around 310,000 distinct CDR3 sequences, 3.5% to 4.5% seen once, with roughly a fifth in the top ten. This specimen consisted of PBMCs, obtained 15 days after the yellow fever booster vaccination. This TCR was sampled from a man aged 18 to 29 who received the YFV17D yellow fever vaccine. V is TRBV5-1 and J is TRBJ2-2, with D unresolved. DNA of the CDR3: TGCGCCAGCAGCTCCGAGCCGTCTAGATTCGGGGAGCTGTTTTTT. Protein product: CASSSEPSRFGELFF.